This T cell receptor (beta chain) is from a study of graft-versus-host responses after intestinal transplantation. Graft tissue processing released intraepithelial and lamina propria lymphocytes. V was clipped by 0 bases and J by 5 bases; unmatched bases: 9. The CDR3 runs 16 residues. Germline assignment: CDR1 SGHRS and CDR2 YFSETQ. Data came from immunoSEQ multiplex PCR; TCRdb stores just in-frame clones and leaves some out. The table records about 13,000 clones, 70% to 85% of them present only once. The sequence was collected from a human patient who received an intestinal transplant, so some T cells may come from the graft donor. The specimen was ileum tissue, collected 16 days after intestinal transplant. J is TRBJ1-1 and V is TRBV5-1, with 8 bases that match TRBD1. In nucleotides, the CDR3 is TGCGCCAGCAGCTTGGCCCCCCAGGGGGCAGGGACTGAAGCTTTCTTT. The encoded protein is CASSLAPQGAGTEAFF.